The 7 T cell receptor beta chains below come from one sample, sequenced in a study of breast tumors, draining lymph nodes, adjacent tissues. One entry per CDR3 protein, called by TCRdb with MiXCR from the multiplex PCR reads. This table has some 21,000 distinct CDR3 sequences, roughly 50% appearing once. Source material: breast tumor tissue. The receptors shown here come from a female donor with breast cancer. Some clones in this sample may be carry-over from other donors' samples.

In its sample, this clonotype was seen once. CDR3 protein: CASSGDPRADTQYF. Here the CDR3 DNA reads TGTGCCAGCAGTGGGGACCCCCGCGCAGATACGCAGTATTTT. The gene calls are TRBV28 and TRBJ2-3; either TRBD1 or TRBD2 may fit D (5 bases each). Trimming pared 5 bases from V and 4 bases from J, leaving 13 bases between. This CDR3 has 14 amino acids. Germline CDR1 reads MDHEN; CDR2 reads SYDVKM.

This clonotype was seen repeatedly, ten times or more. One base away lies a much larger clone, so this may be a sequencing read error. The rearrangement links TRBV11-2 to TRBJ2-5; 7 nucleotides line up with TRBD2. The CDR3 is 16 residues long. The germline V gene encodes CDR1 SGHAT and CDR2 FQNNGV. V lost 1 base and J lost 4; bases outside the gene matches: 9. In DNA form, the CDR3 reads TGTGCCAGCAGCTTAGGGGCGGGAGCGTTTGTAGAGACCCAGTACTTC. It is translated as CASSLGAGAFVETQYF.

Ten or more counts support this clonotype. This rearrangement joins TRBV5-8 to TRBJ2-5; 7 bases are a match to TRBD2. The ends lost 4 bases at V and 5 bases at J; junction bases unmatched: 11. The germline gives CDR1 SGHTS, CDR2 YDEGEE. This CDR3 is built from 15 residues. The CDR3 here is CASSPGTTGRETQYF. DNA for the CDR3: TGTGCCAGCAGCCCAGGGACTACCGGGAGGGAGACCCAGTACTTC.

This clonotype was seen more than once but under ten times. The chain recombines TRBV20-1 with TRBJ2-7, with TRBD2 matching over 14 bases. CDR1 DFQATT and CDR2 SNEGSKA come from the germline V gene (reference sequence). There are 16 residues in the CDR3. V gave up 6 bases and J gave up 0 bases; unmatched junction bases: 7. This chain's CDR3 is CSAEGLAGGSSYEQYF. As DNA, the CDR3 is TGCAGTGCGGAAGGACTAGCGGGAGGAAGCTCCTACGAGCAGTACTTC.

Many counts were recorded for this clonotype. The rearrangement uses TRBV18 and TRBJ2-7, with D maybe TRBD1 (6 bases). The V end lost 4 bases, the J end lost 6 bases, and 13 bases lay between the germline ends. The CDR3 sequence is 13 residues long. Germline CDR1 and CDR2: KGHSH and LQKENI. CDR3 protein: CASSLRQEGEQYF. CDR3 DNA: TGTGCCAGCTCACTTAGACAGGAAGGCGAGCAGTACTTC.

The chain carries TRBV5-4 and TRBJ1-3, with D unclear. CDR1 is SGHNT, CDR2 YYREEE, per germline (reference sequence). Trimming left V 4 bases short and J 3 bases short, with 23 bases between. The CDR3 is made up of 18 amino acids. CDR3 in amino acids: CASSTGSYEQYFGNTIYF. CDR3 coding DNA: TGTGCCAGCAGCACGGGTAGCTACGAGCAGTACTTTGGAAACACCATATATTTT.

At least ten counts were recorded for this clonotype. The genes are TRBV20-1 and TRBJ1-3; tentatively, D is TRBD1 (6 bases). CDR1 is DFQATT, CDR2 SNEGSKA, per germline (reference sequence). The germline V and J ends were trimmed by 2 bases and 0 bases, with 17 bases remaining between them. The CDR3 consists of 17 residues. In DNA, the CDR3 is TGCAGTGCTAGAACAGGGTTCGACACCTACTCTGGAAACACCATATATTTT. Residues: CSARTGFDTYSGNTIYF.